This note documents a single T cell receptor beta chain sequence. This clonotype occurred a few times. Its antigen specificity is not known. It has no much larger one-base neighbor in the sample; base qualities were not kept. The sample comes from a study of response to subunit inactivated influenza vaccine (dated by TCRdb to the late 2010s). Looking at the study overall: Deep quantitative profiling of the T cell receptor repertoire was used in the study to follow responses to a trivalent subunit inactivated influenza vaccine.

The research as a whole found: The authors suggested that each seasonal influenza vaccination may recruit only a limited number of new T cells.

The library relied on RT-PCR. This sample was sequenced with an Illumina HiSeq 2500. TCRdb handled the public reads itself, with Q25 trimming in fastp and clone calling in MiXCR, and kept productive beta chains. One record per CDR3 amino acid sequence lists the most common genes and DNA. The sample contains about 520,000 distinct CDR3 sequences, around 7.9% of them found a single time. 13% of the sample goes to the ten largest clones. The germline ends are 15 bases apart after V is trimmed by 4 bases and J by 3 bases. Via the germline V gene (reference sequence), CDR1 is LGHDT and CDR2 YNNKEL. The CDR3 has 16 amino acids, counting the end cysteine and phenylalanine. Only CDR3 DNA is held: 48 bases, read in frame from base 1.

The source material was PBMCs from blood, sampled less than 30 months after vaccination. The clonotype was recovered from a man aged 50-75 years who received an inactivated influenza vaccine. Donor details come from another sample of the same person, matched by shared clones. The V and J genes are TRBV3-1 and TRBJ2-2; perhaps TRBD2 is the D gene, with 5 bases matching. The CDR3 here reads CASSPSRGYDTGELFF. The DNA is TGTGCCAGCAGCCCCTCACGGGGTTACGACACCGGGGAGCTGTTTTTT. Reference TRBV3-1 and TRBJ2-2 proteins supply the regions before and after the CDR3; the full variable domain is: DTAVSQTPKYLVTQMGNDKSIKCEQNLGHDTMYWYKQDSKKFLKIMFSYNNKELIINETVPNRFSPKSPDKAHLNLHINSLELGDSAVYFCASSPSRGYDTGELFFGEGSRLTVL.